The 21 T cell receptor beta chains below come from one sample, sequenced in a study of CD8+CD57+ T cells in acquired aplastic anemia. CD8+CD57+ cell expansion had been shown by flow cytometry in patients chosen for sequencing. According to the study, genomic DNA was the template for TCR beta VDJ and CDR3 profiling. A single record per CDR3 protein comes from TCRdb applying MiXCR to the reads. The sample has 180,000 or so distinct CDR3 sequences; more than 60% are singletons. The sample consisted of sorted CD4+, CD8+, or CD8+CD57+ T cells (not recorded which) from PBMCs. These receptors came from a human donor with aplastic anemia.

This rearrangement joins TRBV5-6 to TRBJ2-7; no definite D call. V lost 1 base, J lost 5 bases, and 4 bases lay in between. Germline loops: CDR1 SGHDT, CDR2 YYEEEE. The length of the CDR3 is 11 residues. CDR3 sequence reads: CASSLRNEQYF. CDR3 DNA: TGTGCCAGCAGCTTGAGGAACGAGCAGTACTTC. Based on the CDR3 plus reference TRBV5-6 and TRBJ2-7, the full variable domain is DAGVTQSPTHLIKTRGQQVTLRCSPKSGHDTVSWYQQALGQGPQFIFQYYEEEERQRGNFPDRFSGHQFPNYSSELNVNALLLGDSALYLCASSLRNEQYFGPGTRLTVT.

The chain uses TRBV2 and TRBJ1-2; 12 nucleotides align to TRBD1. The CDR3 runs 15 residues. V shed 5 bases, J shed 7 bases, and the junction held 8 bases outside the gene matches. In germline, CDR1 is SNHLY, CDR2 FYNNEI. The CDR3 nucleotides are TGTGCCAGCAGTAGCCCGGGACAGGGGGCGTTTGGCTACACCTTC. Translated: CASSSPGQGAFGYTF. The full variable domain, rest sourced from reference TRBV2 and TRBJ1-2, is EPEVTQTPSHQVTQMGQEVILRCVPISNHLYFYWYRQILGQKVEFLVSFYNNEISEKSEIFDDQFSVERPDGSNFTLKIRSTKLEDSAMYFCASSSPGQGAFGYTFGSGTRLTVV.

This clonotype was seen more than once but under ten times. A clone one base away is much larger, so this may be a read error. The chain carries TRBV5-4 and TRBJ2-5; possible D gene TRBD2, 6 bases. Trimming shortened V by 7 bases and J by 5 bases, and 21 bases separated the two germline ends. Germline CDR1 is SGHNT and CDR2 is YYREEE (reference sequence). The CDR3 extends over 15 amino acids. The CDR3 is CASGHSAGPRETQYF. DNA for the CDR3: TGTGCCAGCGGTCACAGTGCGGGGCCGAGGGAGACCCAGTACTTC.

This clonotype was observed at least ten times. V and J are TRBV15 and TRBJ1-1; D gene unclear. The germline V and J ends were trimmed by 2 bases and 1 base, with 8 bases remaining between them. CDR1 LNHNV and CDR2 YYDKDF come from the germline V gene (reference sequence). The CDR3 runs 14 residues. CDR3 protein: CATSRILPNTEAFF. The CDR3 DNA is TGTGCCACCAGCAGAATCCTCCCGAACACTGAAGCTTTCTTT.

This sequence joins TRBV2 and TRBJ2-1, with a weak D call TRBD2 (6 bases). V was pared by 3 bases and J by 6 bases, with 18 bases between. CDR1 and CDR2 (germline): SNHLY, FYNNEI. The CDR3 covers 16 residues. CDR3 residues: CASSESTGELTNEQFF. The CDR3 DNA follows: TGTGCCAGCAGTGAGAGTACGGGGGAGCTGACCAATGAGCAGTTCTTC. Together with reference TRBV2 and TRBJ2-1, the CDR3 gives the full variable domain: EPEVTQTPSHQVTQMGQEVILRCVPISNHLYFYWYRQILGQKVEFLVSFYNNEISEKSEIFDDQFSVERPDGSNFTLKIRSTKLEDSAMYFCASSESTGELTNEQFFGPGTRLTVL.

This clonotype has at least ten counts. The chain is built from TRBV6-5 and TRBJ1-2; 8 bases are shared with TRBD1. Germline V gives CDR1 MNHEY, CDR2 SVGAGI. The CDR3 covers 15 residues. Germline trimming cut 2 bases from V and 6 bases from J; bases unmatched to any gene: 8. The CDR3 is CASSYRRQGTDGYTF. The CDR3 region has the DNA TGTGCCAGCAGTTACAGAAGACAGGGGACGGATGGCTACACCTTC.

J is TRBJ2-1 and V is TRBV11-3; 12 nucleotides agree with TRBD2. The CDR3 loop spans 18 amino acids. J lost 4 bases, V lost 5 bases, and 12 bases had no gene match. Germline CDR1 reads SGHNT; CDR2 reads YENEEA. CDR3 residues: CASSQDWASGGVYNEQFF. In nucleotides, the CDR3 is TGTGCCAGCAGCCAAGACTGGGCTAGCGGGGGGGTGTACAATGAGCAGTTCTTC.

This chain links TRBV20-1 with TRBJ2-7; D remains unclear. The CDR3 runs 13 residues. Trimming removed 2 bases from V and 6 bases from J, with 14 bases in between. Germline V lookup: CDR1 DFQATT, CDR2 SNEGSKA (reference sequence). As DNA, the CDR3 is TGCAGTGCTAGATCTGGAACAGTGCGCGAGCAGTACTTC. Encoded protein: CSARSGTVREQYF.

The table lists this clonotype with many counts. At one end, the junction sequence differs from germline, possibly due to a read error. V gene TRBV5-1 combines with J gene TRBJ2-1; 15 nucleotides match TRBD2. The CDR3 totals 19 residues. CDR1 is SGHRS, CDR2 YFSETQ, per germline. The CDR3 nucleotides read TGCGCCAGCAGCTTGCCAGGACTAGCGGGGGGGCTCTCCCACAATGAGCAGTTCTTC. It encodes CASSLPGLAGGLSHNEQFF.

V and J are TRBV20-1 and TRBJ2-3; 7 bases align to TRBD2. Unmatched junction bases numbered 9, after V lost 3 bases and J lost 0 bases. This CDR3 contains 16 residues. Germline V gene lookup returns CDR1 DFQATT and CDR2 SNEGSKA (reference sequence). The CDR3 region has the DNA TGCAGTGCTAGGAAACTAGCGAGCCCTAGCACAGATACGCAGTATTTT. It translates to CSARKLASPSTDTQYF.

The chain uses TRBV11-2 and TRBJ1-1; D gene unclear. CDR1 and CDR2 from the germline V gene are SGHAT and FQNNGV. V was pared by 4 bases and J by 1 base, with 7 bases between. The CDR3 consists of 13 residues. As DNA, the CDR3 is TGTGCCAGCAGCTCGAAGGGGAACACTGAAGCTTTCTTT. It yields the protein CASSSKGNTEAFF.

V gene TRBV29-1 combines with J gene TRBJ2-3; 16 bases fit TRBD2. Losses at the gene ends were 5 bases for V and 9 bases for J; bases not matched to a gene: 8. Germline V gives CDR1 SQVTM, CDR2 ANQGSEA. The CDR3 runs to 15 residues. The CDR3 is CSVSSGTSGGETQYF. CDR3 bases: TGCAGCGTTTCCTCCGGGACTAGCGGGGGGGAAACGCAGTATTTT.

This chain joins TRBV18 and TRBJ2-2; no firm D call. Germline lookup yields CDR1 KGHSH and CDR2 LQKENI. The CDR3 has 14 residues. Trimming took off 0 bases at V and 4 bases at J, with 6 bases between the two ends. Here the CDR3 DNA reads TGTGCCAGCTCACCACCAACAGCCACCGGGGAGCTGTTTTTT. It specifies CASSPPTATGELFF.

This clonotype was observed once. For the CDR3, the DNA is TGTGCCAGCAGCTTAGATTCGGGTTTGCGGACCCAGTACTTC. Translating it yields CASSLDSGLRTQYF. This chain uses TRBV7-7 with TRBJ2-5; D not certain. V lost 1 base and J lost 7, with 13 bases in between. Germline assignment: CDR1 SSHAT and CDR2 FNYEAQ (reference sequence). The CDR3 contains 14 residues.

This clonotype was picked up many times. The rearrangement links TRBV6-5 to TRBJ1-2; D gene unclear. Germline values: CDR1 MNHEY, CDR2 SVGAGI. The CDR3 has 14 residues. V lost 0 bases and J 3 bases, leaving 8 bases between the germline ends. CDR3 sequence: CASSYSPSYYGYTF. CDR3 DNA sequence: TGTGCCAGCAGTTACTCCCCCAGTTACTATGGCTACACCTTC.

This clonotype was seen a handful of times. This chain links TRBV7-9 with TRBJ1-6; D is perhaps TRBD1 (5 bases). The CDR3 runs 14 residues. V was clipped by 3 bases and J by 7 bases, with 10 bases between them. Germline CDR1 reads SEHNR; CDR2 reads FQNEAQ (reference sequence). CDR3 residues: CASSLGQLNSPLHF. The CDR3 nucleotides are TGTGCCAGCAGCTTGGGGCAGCTGAATTCACCCCTCCACTTT.

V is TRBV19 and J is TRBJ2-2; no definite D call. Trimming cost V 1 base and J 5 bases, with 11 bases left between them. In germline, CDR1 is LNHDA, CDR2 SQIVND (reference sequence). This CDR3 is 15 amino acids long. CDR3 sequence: CASSIGRPRTGELFF. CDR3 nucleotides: TGTGCCAGTAGTATAGGCCGCCCGAGGACCGGGGAGCTGTTTTTT.

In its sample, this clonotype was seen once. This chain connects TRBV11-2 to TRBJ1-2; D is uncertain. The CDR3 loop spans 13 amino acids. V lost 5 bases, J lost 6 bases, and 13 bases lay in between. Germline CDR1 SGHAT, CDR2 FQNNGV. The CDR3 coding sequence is TGTGCCAGCAGCGAGCCAAACCGGGATGGCTACACCTTC. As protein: CASSEPNRDGYTF.

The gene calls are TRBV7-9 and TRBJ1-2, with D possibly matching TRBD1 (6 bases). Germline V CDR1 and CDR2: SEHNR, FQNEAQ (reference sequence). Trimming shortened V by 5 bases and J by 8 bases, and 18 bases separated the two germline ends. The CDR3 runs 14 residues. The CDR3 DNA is TGTGCCAGCAGCGACTCGAGAGACAGGCACGGCTACACCTTC. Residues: CASSDSRDRHGYTF.

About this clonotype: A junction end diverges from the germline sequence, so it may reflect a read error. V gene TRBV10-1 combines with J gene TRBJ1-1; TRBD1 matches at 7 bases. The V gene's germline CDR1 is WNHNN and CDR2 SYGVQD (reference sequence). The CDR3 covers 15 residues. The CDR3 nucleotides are TGCGCCAGGTACCTGACAGGGCACATGAACACTGAAGCTCTCTTT. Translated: CARYLTGHMNTEALF.

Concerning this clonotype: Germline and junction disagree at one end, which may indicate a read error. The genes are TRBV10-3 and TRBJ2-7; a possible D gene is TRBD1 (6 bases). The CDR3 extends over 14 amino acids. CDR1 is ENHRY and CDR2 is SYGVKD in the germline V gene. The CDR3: CVILRDIVPYEQYF. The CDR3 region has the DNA TGTGTCATCCTACGGGACATAGTCCCCTACGAGCAGTACTTC.